A single sample is the source of the 11 T cell receptor beta chains below, sequenced in a study of identical twins. Each CDR3 protein is one row after TCRdb ran MiXCR on the 5' RACE reads. The sample comprises 400,000 to 650,000 distinct CDR3 sequences, about 20% of which are singletons, and under 0.95% rests with the top ten. The same data also contributed to another study, on T cells expressing NK-cell markers.

Source material: CD4+ T cells sorted from blood. The receptors stem from a woman under 30 in good health.

The J gene is TRBJ2-7, the V gene TRBV10-3; 8 bases align to TRBD2. V shed 11 bases, J shed 0 bases, and the junction held 6 bases outside the gene matches. The CDR3 is 13 amino acids. The germline V gene has CDR1 ENHRY and CDR2 SYGVKD. The CDR3 here is CASRGGSSYEQYF. In nucleotides, the CDR3 is TGTGCCTCACGGGGGGGATCCTCCTACGAGCAGTACTTC.

The chain recombines TRBV3-1 with TRBJ1-1; 11 bases fit TRBD1. The germline V gene has CDR1 LGHDT and CDR2 YNNKEL (reference sequence). V lost 3 bases and J lost 11; bases outside the gene matches: 2. This CDR3 contains 12 residues. CDR3 residues: CASSHRDRGAFF. The CDR3 coding sequence is TGTGCCAGCAGCCACCGGGACAGGGGGGCTTTCTTT. The full variable domain, with the rest looked up from reference TRBV3-1 and TRBJ1-1, is DTAVSQTPKYLVTQMGNDKSIKCEQNLGHDTMYWYKQDSKKFLKIMFSYNNKELIINETVPNRFSPKSPDKAHLNLHINSLELGDSAVYFCASSHRDRGAFFGQGTRLTVV.

This clonotype was recorded many times. The rearrangement joins TRBV12-3 or TRBV12-4 to TRBJ1-1; D not resolved. This CDR3 spans 12 amino acids. Trimming stripped 6 bases from V and 1 base from J, with 6 bases between. CDR3 sequence: CASRWGNTEAFF. The CDR3 DNA is TGTGCCAGCAGATGGGGGAACACTGAAGCTTTCTTT.

This clonotype occurred a few times. CDR3 in amino acids: CSARAPASGGYEQYF. The CDR3 region has the DNA TGCAGTGCTAGAGCCCCAGCTAGCGGGGGTTACGAGCAGTACTTC. V gene TRBV20-1 combines with J gene TRBJ2-7, with 10 positions matching TRBD2. The CDR3 length is 15 residues. After removal of 1 base from V and 4 bases from J, the junction contained 7 bases not matched to a gene. Looked up from germline, CDR1 is DFQATT and CDR2 is SNEGSKA (reference sequence).

The rearrangement uses TRBV6-5 and TRBJ1-4; a possible D gene is TRBD1 (5 bases). V was shortened by 4 bases and J by 8 bases, with 29 bases between the two germline ends. The CDR3 covers 19 residues. The germline V gene encodes CDR1 MNHEY and CDR2 SVGAGI. The CDR3: CASSSYWAGKRSAREKLFF. DNA for the CDR3: TGTGCCAGCAGTTCCTACTGGGCAGGGAAAAGATCCGCAAGAGAAAAACTGTTTTTT.

This clonotype was seen a few times. V and J are TRBV29-1 and TRBJ1-2; no firm D call. This CDR3 spans 11 amino acids. V lost 4 bases, J lost 8 bases, and 11 bases lay in between. Germline CDR1 reads SQVTM; CDR2 reads ANQGSEA. The CDR3 coding sequence is TGCAGCGTTGTGGGCATGTTGGGCTACACCTTC. Translation: CSVVGMLGYTF.

This clonotype came up many times. This chain connects TRBV7-9 to TRBJ2-1; TRBD2 matches at 14 bases. The CDR3 runs to 17 residues. Germline CDR1 SEHNR, CDR2 FQNEAQ (reference sequence). With 1 base clipped from V and 10 bases from J, the junction kept 9 bases outside the gene matches. The CDR3 DNA reads as TGTGCCAGCAGCTTAGGGCAGGGACTAGCGGGAGTAGCGGAGCAGTTCTTC. It yields the protein CASSLGQGLAGVAEQFF.

The chain couples TRBV12-3 or TRBV12-4 to TRBJ2-7, with D uncertain. The CDR3 is made up of 13 amino acids. Trimming removed 0 bases at V and 3 bases at J, with 6 bases between. The CDR3 region is CASSLASHYEQYF. DNA for the CDR3: TGTGCCAGCAGTTTAGCGAGTCACTACGAGCAGTACTTC.

V gene TRBV6-1 combines with J gene TRBJ2-7; D might be TRBD1 (5 bases). This CDR3 is built from 14 residues. V lost 5 bases and J lost 3, with 14 bases in between. Per germline, CDR1 MNHNS and CDR2 SASEGT. The CDR3 nucleotides read TGTGCCAGCAGTAATACAGGAGCTTTCTACGAGCAGTACTTC. Its translation is CASSNTGAFYEQYF.

This clonotype was detected a few times. The gene calls are TRBV7-9 and TRBJ2-3; the D gene is possibly TRBD1 (6 bases). The CDR3 extends over 15 amino acids. CDR1 and CDR2 (germline): SEHNR, FQNEAQ (reference sequence). V was clipped by 1 base and J by 0 bases, with 8 bases between them. The DNA for the CDR3 is TGTGCCAGCAGCTTAGACAGGGTTAGCACAGATACGCAGTATTTT. Protein: CASSLDRVSTDTQYF.

This clonotype was counted only a few times. This sequence joins TRBV7-2 and TRBJ1-2; no definite D call. The V gene lost 1 base and the J gene lost 3 bases, with 12 bases spanning the gap. The CDR3 loop spans 15 amino acids. Germline CDR1 is SGHTA and CDR2 is FQGNSA. CDR3 sequence reads: CASSLDYASDYGYTF. The CDR3 nucleotides read TGTGCCAGCAGCTTAGATTATGCTTCTGACTATGGCTACACCTTC.